What follows is one T cell receptor (beta chain) and its context. The antigen remains unidentified. At one of its ends the junction is not consistent with the germline gene, which may arise from a read error. This entry belongs to a study of graft-versus-host responses after intestinal transplantation. The wider study: All of the recipients had induction that used anti-thymocyte globulin, then tacrolimus and steroids for two to four years.

The CDR3 sequence is 14 residues long. Germline V CDR1 and CDR2: SGHNT, YENEEA. The data were produced by immunoSEQ multiplex PCR, yet TCRdb's version contains in-frame clones alone and is incomplete. The profile covers 50,000 to 75,000 clones, with more than 90% appearing a single time and around 1.7% taken by the ten largest. Source: unstimulated CD8+ T cells sorted from spleen or lymph node cells, taken before transplant. V and J are TRBV11-3 and TRBJ1-3; D remains ambiguous. The origin of this receptor is a human donor who was the organ donor for an intestinal transplant. The CDR3 reads CTSSLPISGNTIYF. CDR3 DNA: TGTACCAGCAGCTTACCCATCTCTGGAAACACCATATATTTT.